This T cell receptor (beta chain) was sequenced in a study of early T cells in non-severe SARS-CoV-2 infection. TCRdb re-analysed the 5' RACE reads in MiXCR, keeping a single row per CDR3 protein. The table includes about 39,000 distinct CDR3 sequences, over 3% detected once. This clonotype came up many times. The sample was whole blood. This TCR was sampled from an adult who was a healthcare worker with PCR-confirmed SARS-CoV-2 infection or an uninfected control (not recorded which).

CDR3 protein: CASTPDGLTSMNTEAFF. Written as DNA, the CDR3 is TGTGCCAGCACCCCGGACGGACTGACATCGATGAACACTGAAGCTTTCTTT. The chain joins TRBV7-8 to TRBJ1-1; no clear D gene. V lost 7 bases and J lost 0, with 21 bases in between. The CDR3 runs to 17 residues. Germline V gene lookup returns CDR1 SGHVS and CDR2 FQNEAQ.